This record concerns one T cell receptor (beta chain) sequence. Its antigen is not known. This entry is derived from a study of blood T cells in healthy people across ages. Germline trimming cut 0 bases from V and 5 bases from J; bases unmatched to any gene: 7. The CDR3 length is 16 residues. CDR1 MNHEY and CDR2 SVGAGI come from the germline V gene. Samples each had at least 6 micrograms of total RNA extracted. Alongside a J-beta primer mix, a sample-barcoded 5' primer served in a second PCR lasting roughly 6 to 12 cycles. The template-switch adaptor, which had 12 random nucleotides, put a tag on each cDNA molecule. One entry per CDR3 protein, called by TCRdb with MiXCR from the 5' RACE reads. The data contain around 500,000 distinct CDR3 sequences, about 25% of them singletons. Findings and limits, study-wide: Unsorted PBMCs ruled out conclusive naive versus antigen-experienced comparison.

Another study also made use of these data, one on T cells of mothers and their children. That study adds: Donation came from a few healthy Caucasian mothers together with their six children.

This TCR derives from a boy aged 2 to 10 in good health. The sequencing sample was made of blood. V and J are TRBV6-5 and TRBJ2-5; TRBD1 agrees at 9 bases. CDR3: CASSYSGTGYGETQYF. The CDR3, as DNA: TGTGCCAGCAGTTACTCGGGGACAGGGTATGGGGAGACCCAGTACTTC.